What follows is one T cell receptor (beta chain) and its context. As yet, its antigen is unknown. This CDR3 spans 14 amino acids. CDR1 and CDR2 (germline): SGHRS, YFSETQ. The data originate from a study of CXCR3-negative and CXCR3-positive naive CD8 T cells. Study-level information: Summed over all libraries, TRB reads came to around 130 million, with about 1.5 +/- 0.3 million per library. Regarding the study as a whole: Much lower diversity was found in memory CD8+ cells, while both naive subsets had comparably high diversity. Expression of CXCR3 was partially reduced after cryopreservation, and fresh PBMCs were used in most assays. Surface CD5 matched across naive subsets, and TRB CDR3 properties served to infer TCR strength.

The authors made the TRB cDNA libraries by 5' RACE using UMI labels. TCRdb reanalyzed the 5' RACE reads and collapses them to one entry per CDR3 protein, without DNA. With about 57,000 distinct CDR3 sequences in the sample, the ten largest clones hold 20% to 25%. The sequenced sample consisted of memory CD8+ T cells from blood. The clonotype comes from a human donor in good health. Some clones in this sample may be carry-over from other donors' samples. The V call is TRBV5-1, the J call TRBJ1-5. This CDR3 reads CASSLDGVREPQHF.